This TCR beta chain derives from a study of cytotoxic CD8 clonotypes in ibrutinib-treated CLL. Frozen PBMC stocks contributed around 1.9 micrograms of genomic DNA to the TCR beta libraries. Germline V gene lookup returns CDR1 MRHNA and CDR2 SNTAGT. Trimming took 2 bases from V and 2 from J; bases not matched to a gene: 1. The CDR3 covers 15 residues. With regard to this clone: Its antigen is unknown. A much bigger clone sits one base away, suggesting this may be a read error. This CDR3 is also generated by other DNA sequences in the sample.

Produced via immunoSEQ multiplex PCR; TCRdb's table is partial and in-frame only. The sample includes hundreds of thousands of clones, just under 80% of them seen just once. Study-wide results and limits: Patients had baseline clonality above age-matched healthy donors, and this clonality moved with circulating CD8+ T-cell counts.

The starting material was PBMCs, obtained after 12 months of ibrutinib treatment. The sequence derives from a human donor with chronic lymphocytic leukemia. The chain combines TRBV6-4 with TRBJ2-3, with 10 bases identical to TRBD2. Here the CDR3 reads CASSDSGGATDTQYF. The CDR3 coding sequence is TGTGCCAGCAGTGACAGCGGGGGGGCCACAGATACGCAGTATTTT.